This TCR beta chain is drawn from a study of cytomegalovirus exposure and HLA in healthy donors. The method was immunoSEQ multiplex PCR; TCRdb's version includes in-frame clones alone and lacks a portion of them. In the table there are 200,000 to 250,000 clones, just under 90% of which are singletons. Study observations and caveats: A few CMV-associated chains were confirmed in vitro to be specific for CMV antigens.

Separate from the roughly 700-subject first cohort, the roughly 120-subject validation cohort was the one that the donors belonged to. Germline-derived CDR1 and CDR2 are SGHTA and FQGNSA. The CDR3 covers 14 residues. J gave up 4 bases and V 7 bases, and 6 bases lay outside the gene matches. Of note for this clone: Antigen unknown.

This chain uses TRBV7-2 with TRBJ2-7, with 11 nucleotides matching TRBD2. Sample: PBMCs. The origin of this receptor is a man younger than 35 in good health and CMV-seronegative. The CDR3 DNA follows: TGTGCCAGCAAACAGGGACTAGCGGCGTACGAGCAGTACTTC. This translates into CASKQGLAAYEQYF. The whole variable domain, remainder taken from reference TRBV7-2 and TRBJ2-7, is GAGVSQSPSNKVTEKGKDVELRCDPISGHTALYWYRQSLGQGLEFLIYFQGNSAPDKSGLPSDRFSAERTGGSVSTLTIQRTQQEDSAVYLCASKQGLAAYEQYFGPGTRLTVT.